The present TCR beta chain was sequenced within a study of blood T cell repertoires in COVID-19. The study recruited people aged about 18 to 89 years across about 25 US areas. In assigning cohorts, the study relied on participant-reported clinical history. In the study's own analysis: Cell counts per sample came from amplifying reference gene primers. Some clones are missing from TCRdb's copy, which holds only in-frame ones; the method was immunoSEQ multiplex PCR. D and trimming come from the DNA, and the V and J calls and clone size come from that table. The table has some 460,000 clones, 70% to 90% seen once. This clonotype originated in a woman aged 18-29 years with acute COVID-19. Input material: PBMCs or T cells enriched from blood (not recorded which).

CDR3 sequence: CASSQPITSGRYNEQFF. The CDR3 DNA sequence: TGTGCCAGCAGCCAACCTATTACTAGCGGGCGATACAATGAGCAGTTCTTC. V usage is TRBV14 and J usage is TRBJ2-1; 9 bases are shared with TRBD2. Germline-derived CDR1 and CDR2 are SGHDN and FVKESK. There are 17 residues in the CDR3. J gave up 4 bases and V 2 bases, and 9 bases lay outside the gene matches.